This passage covers 26 T cell receptor beta chains from one sample sequenced in a study of cytomegalovirus exposure and HLA in healthy donors. The PCR made use of 60 Vbeta and 13 Jbeta primers. Assay used: immunoSEQ multiplex PCR; TCRdb lists only in-frame clones, some missing. Recorded here are approximately 140,000 clones; the top ten clones represent 2% to 2.5%. The sample comprised PBMCs. All receptors derive from a woman aged 18-30 years in good health and CMV-seronegative.

The chain has TRBV2 and TRBJ2-2; D remains ambiguous. Trimming took off 6 bases at V and 1 base at J, with 6 bases between the two ends. From germline, CDR1 is SNHLY and CDR2 FYNNEI. CDR3 length: 13 amino acids. The CDR3 DNA sequence: TGTGCCAGCAGGACTGAGAACACCGGGGAGCTGTTTTTT. This gives the protein CASRTENTGELFF.

V is TRBV19 and J is TRBJ2-1; D gene ambiguous. The germline CDR1 and CDR2 sequences are LNHDA and SQIVND (reference sequence). This CDR3 has 13 amino acids. V lost 3 bases and J lost 7, with 10 bases in between. CDR3 DNA sequence: TGTGCCAGTAGTATCCTAAGGAGTAATGAGCAGTTCTTC. It specifies CASSILRSNEQFF.

J is TRBJ2-2 and V is TRBV30; TRBD2 agrees at 9 bases. J lost 2 bases, V lost 4 bases, and 11 bases had no gene match. CDR1 is GTSNPN and CDR2 is SVGIG in the germline V gene (reference sequence). The CDR3 contains 17 residues. The CDR3 protein is CAWNPSGTSLNTGELFF. DNA of the CDR3: TGTGCCTGGAACCCCTCTGGGACTAGCCTAAACACCGGGGAGCTGTTTTTT.

The CDR3 DNA is TGTGCCAGCAGTGACTCGAGCTTTTCAAGCTCGAAACAGTTCTTC. Encoded protein: CASSDSSFSSSKQFF. The gene calls are TRBV6-4 and TRBJ2-1; D is uncertain. This CDR3 region has 15 residues. CDR1 MRHNA and CDR2 SNTAGT come from the germline V gene. Trimming took 0 bases from V and 13 from J, leaving 19 bases between them.

V and J are TRBV13 and TRBJ2-1; D uncertain. Germline CDR1 PRHDT, CDR2 FYEKMQ (reference sequence). This CDR3 has 12 amino acids. The V end was cut by 0 bases, the J end by 13 bases, with 10 bases between. This CDR3 is CASSLGLTVQFF. DNA for the CDR3: TGTGCCAGCAGCTTAGGCCTAACAGTACAGTTCTTC.

This chain joins TRBV5-1 and TRBJ2-2; 14 positions agree with TRBD2. Losses at the gene ends were 2 bases for V and 6 bases for J; bases not matched to a gene: 3. Germline CDR1 SGHRS, CDR2 YFSETQ. CDR3 length: 16 residues. The CDR3 nucleotides read TGCGCCAGCAGCTTCGGGACTAGCGGGAGCGCCGGGGAGCTGTTTTTT. It encodes CASSFGTSGSAGELFF.

The chain recombines TRBV11-3 with TRBJ2-6; D may be TRBD2 (6 bases). Germline CDR1 and CDR2: SGHNT and YENEEA. CDR3 length: 16 amino acids. The ends were cut back, 3 bases at V and 2 bases at J, with 11 bases in the middle. The CDR3 DNA follows: TGTGCCAGCAGCTTTTGGGGAGGCACTGGGGCCAACGTCCTGACTTTC. It yields the protein CASSFWGGTGANVLTF.

V is TRBV2 and J is TRBJ1-1, with a weak D call TRBD1 (6 bases). V was pared by 4 bases and J by 1 base, with 10 bases between. The CDR3 has 14 residues. Looked up from germline, CDR1 is SNHLY and CDR2 is FYNNEI. DNA of the CDR3: TGTGCCAGCAGTGTTGCCAGGGGGAACACTGAAGCTTTCTTT. Amino acid sequence: CASSVARGNTEAFF.

Concerning this clone: The junction and the germline gene differ at one end; a read error may be behind it. The chain has TRBV7-9 and TRBJ2-7, with 7 bases that match TRBD2. The CDR3 loop spans 14 amino acids. Germline loops: CDR1 SEHNR, CDR2 FQNEAQ (reference sequence). CDR3 DNA sequence: TGTGCCAACAGCAGCTCGACGGGGGGCTACGAGCAGTACTTC. Translated: CANSSSTGGYEQYF.

The chain carries TRBV4-1 and TRBJ2-1, with D perhaps TRBD1 (5 bases). The CDR3 runs to 12 residues. V was trimmed by 4 bases and J by 10 bases, leaving 11 bases between them. The V gene's germline CDR1 is MGHRA and CDR2 YSYEKL. CDR3 sequence: CASSPESGEQFF. CDR3 sequence (DNA): TGCGCCAGCAGCCCAGAATCAGGGGAGCAGTTCTTC.

This sequence joins TRBV6-5 and TRBJ2-3; D ambiguous. CDR1 is MNHEY, CDR2 SVGAGI, per germline. This CDR3 comprises 11 residues. Trimming removed 4 bases at V and 5 bases at J, with 4 bases between. The CDR3 region is CASSSGDTQYF. Written as DNA, the CDR3 is TGTGCCAGCAGTTCGGGAGATACGCAGTATTTT.

The chain is built from TRBV7-3 and TRBJ1-5; D is ambiguous. Trimming pared 2 bases from V and 4 bases from J, leaving 6 bases between. Per the germline V gene, CDR1 is SGHTA and CDR2 is FQGTGA. The CDR3 sequence is 13 residues long. As DNA, the CDR3 is TGTGCCAGCAGCTTACAGGCTAATCAGCCCCAGCATTTT. Its protein product is CASSLQANQPQHF.

Concerning this clone itself: Distinct nucleotide sequences in the sample also encode this CDR3. The chain links TRBV5-1 to TRBJ1-1; 8 nucleotides line up with TRBD1. The J segment lost 4 bases and the V segment lost 4 bases, leaving 6 bases of the junction unmatched. Germline V gives CDR1 SGHRS, CDR2 YFSETQ. The CDR3 is 14 residues long. Written as DNA, the CDR3 is TGCGCCAGCAGCCTTAGGACAGGGCCCACTGAAGCTTTCTTT. Translation: CASSLRTGPTEAFF.

The chain carries TRBV19 and TRBJ2-7, with D perhaps matching TRBD2 (6 bases). The CDR3 runs 14 residues. V lost 5 bases and J lost 1, with 12 bases in between. CDR1 and CDR2 from the germline V gene are LNHDA and SQIVND (reference sequence). The CDR3 sequence is CASSSGTGSYEQYF. The CDR3 nucleotides read TGTGCCAGTAGTTCCGGGACTGGTTCCTACGAGCAGTACTTC.

The J gene is TRBJ1-4, the V gene TRBV29-1, with TRBD1 identical over 7 bases. V shed 0 bases, J shed 6 bases, and the junction held 7 bases outside the gene matches. The CDR3 contains 15 residues. Germline CDR1 is SQVTM and CDR2 is ANQGSEA. The CDR3 bases are TGCAGCGTTGAAGAGGGGCAGGGGGTGGATGAAAAACTGTTTTTT. Protein: CSVEEGQGVDEKLFF.

The chain has TRBV19 and TRBJ1-1; the match to TRBD1 covers 7 bases. The CDR3 is 14 amino acids. Germline V gene sequence: CDR1 LNHDA, CDR2 SQIVND (reference sequence). J gave up 0 bases and V 10 bases, and 8 bases lay outside the gene matches. CDR3 sequence: CATHMTGMNTEAFF. CDR3 bases: TGTGCCACCCATATGACAGGGATGAACACTGAAGCTTTCTTT.

This chain connects TRBV6-1 to TRBJ1-2; D not resolved. With 5 bases removed from V and 8 bases from J, the gap between germline ends came to 6 bases. This CDR3 has 10 amino acids. CDR1 and CDR2 (germline): MNHNS, SASEGT. The CDR3 DNA sequence: TGTGCCAGCAGTCTACGGGGCTACACCTTC. It encodes CASSLRGYTF.

V gene TRBV18 combines with J gene TRBJ2-2; 11 bases align to TRBD1. This CDR3 comprises 16 residues. V was clipped by 1 base and J by 3 bases; unmatched bases: 1. Germline assignment: CDR1 KGHSH and CDR2 LQKENI. CDR3 protein: CASSPQGQGDTGELFF. In DNA form, the CDR3 reads TGTGCCAGCTCACCACAGGGACAGGGGGACACCGGGGAGCTGTTTTTT.

The rearrangement joins TRBV5-4 to TRBJ2-1, with 8 bases matching TRBD2. Losses at the gene ends were 3 bases for V and 6 bases for J; bases not matched to a gene: 8. Per the germline V gene, CDR1 is SGHNT and CDR2 is YYREEE (reference sequence). This CDR3 has 15 residues. As DNA, the CDR3 is TGTGCCAGCAGCTACAAGCGGGAGCGCGTCAATGAGCAGTTCTTC. Protein product: CASSYKRERVNEQFF.

The genes are TRBV28 and TRBJ1-2; D may be TRBD1 (5 bases). V gave up 4 bases and J gave up 4 bases, with 10 bases separating them. This CDR3 is built from 13 residues. Germline assignment: CDR1 MDHEN and CDR2 SYDVKM. CDR3 protein: CASSSDSVYGYTF. The CDR3 coding sequence is TGTGCCAGCAGTTCCGACAGCGTCTATGGCTACACCTTC.

The rearrangement joins TRBV19 to TRBJ2-5; 15 nucleotides agree with TRBD2. V dropped 5 bases and J dropped 4; count of bases not matched to a gene: 14. CDR1 and CDR2 from the germline V gene are LNHDA and SQIVND (reference sequence). This CDR3 spans 19 amino acids. CDR3 coding DNA: TGTGCCAGTAGTTTTACTCCGGGACTAGCGGGAGGCTGGGTAGAGACCCAGTACTTC. This sequence encodes CASSFTPGLAGGWVETQYF.

J is TRBJ1-1 and V is TRBV4-1; D remains unclear. Per the germline V gene, CDR1 is MGHRA and CDR2 is YSYEKL. Trimming left V 0 bases short and J 4 bases short, with 9 bases between. This CDR3 region has 14 residues. The CDR3 loop is CASSQDPLVTEAFF. The CDR3 DNA sequence: TGCGCCAGCAGCCAAGATCCCCTTGTCACTGAAGCTTTCTTT.

The genes are TRBV9 and TRBJ2-3; TRBD2 might be the D (5 bases). The V gene lost 4 bases and the J gene lost 6 bases, with 18 bases spanning the gap. This CDR3 has 15 residues. Germline V gene lookup returns CDR1 SGDLS and CDR2 YYNGEE. CDR3 in DNA: TGTGCCAGCAGCCCTCACCTCGGGGAGATGGATACGCAGTATTTT. It codes for CASSPHLGEMDTQYF.

This chain uses TRBV9 with TRBJ2-5, with D perhaps TRBD1 (7 bases). The ends were cut back, 4 bases at V and 4 bases at J, with 17 bases in the middle. Germline CDR1 and CDR2: SGDLS and YYNGEE. CDR3 length equals 15 residues. The CDR3 nucleotides are TGTGCCAGCAGCCAGGGGGGCCGGGGGCTAGAGACCCAGTACTTC. This gives the protein CASSQGGRGLETQYF. The complete variable domain, with remaining parts taken from reference TRBV9 and TRBJ2-5, reads DSGVTQTPKHLITATGQRVTLRCSPRSGDLSVYWYQQSLDQGLQFLIQYYNGEERAKGNILERFSAQQFPDLHSELNLSSLELGDSALYFCASSQGGRGLETQYFGPGTRLLVL.

V usage is TRBV11-3 and J usage is TRBJ2-7, with D possibly matching TRBD2 (5 bases). CDR3 length equals 15 residues. The germline V gene has CDR1 SGHNT and CDR2 YENEEA. Between the trimmed V and J ends, which lost 1 base and 0 bases, there was a span of 10 bases. Here the CDR3 reads CASSLGGQSSYEQYV. CDR3 nucleotides: TGTGCCAGCAGCTTAGGAGGGCAGAGCTCCTACGAGCAGTACGTC.

The gene calls are TRBV5-4 and TRBJ2-5; 14 positions match TRBD2. Germline trimming cut 4 bases from V and 5 bases from J; bases unmatched to any gene: 7. The germline V gene has CDR1 SGHNT and CDR2 YYREEE (reference sequence). The CDR3 runs to 16 residues. CDR3 sequence (DNA): TGTGCCAGCAGCCCGGGACTAGCGGGAGAATCGGAGACCCAGTACTTC. It specifies CASSPGLAGESETQYF.